This TCR beta chain was obtained from a study of shared clonotypes between healthy human individuals. The CDR3 contains 18 residues. Germline CDR1 and CDR2: LNHDA and SQIVND (reference sequence). Trimming took 2 bases from V and 7 from J, leaving 26 bases between them. Sequencing was performed with immunoSEQ multiplex PCR; in TCRdb, only in-frame clones are kept and a portion is missing. The data contain more than 2 million clones, about 93% of them singletons. Terminally differentiated effector memory CD45RA+ cells were left out of the naive CD8 fraction, which was CD45RO-negative and positively selected for CCR7. Those who donated were healthy HIV-negative adults, with no recent acute infections or vaccinations reported.

Sequencing was carried out using naive CD8+ T cells from PBMCs. V usage is TRBV19 and J usage is TRBJ1-2; D is perhaps TRBD1 (6 bases). The sequence came from a man between 18 and 29 years old in good health. Some clones in this sample may be carry-over from other donors' samples. The CDR3 loop is CASSINPGEGLWAAGYTF. CDR3 coding DNA: TGTGCCAGTAGTATAAACCCAGGGGAAGGACTTTGGGCCGCTGGCTACACCTTC. Together with reference TRBV19 and TRBJ1-2, the CDR3 gives the full variable domain: DGGITQSPKYLFRKEGQNVTLSCEQNLNHDAMYWYRQDPGQGLRLIYYSQIVNDFQKGDIAEGYSVSREKKESFPLTVTSAQKNPTAFYLCASSINPGEGLWAAGYTFGSGTRLTVV.